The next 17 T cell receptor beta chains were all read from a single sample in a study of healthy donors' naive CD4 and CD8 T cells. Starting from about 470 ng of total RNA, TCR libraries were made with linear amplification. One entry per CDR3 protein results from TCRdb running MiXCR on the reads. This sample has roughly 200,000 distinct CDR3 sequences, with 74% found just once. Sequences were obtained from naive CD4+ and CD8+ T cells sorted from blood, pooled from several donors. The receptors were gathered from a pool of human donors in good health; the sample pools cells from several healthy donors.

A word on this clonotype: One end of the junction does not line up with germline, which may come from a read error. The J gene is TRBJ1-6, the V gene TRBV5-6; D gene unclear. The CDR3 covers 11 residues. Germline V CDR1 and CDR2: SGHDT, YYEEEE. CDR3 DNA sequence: TGTGCCAGCAGCTTGGGACGGCAGACTTCATTT. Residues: CASSLGRQTSF.

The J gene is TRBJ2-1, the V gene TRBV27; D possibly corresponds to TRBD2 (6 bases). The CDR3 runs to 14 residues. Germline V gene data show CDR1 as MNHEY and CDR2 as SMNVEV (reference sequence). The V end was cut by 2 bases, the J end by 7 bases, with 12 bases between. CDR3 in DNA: TGTGCCAGCAGTTTAGGAGGGTCCGGGAATGAGCAGTTCTTC. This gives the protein CASSLGGSGNEQFF.

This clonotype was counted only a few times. The CDR3 coding sequence is TGTGCCTGGAGTGTACATGTGGGTCAGCCCCAGCATTTT. As protein: CAWSVHVGQPQHF. The V call is TRBV30, the J call TRBJ1-5; no firm D call. Germline V gives CDR1 GTSNPN, CDR2 SVGIG (reference sequence). There are 13 residues in the CDR3. The V gene lost 0 bases and the J gene lost 6 bases, with 9 bases spanning the gap.

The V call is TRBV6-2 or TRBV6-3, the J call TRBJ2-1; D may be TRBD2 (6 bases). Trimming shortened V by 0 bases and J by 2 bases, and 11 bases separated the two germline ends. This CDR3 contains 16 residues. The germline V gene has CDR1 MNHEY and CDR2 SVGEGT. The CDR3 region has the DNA TGTGCCAGCAGTTACTCGGGGAGGAGCCCCTACAATGAGCAGTTCTTC. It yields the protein CASSYSGRSPYNEQFF.

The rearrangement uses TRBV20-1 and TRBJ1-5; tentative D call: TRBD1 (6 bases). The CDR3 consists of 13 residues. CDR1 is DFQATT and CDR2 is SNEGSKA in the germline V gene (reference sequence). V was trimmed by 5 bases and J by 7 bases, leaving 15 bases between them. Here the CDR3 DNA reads TGCAGTGCTTACAGGGAGGGAGGCCAGCCCCAGCATTTT. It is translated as CSAYREGGQPQHF.

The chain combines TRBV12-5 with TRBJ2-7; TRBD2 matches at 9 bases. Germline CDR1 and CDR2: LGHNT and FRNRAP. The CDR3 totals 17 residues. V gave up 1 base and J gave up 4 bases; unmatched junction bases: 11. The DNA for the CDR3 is TGTGCTAGTGGTTTGGCCCCTTACCCTGGACTAGCGTACGAGCAGTACTTC. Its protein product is CASGLAPYPGLAYEQYF.

The CDR3 DNA reads as TGTGCCAGCAGTTTTGGCGGAAATCAGCCCCAGCATTTT. It yields the protein CASSFGGNQPQHF. This sequence joins TRBV27 and TRBJ1-5; no clear D. The V gene's germline CDR1 is MNHEY and CDR2 SMNVEV (reference sequence). Trimming removed 3 bases from V and 4 bases from J, with 7 bases in between. This CDR3 spans 13 amino acids.

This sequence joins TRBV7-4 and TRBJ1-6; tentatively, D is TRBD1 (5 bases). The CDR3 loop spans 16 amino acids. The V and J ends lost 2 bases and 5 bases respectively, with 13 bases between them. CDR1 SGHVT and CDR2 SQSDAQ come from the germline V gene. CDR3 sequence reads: CASSLWGPCNNSPLHF. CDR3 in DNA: TGTGCCAGCAGCTTATGGGGCCCCTGTAATAATTCACCCCTCCACTTT.

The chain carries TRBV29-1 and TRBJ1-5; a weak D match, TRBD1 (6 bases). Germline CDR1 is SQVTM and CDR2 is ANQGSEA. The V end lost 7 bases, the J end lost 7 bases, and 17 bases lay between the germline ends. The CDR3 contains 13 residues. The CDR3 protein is CSGQGSAGQPQHF. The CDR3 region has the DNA TGCAGCGGGCAGGGGAGCGCCGGGCAGCCCCAGCATTTT. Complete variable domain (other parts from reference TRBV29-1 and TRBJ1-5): SAVISQKPSRDICQRGTSLTIQCQVDSQVTMMFWYRQQPGQSLTLIATANQGSEATYESGFVIDKFPISRPNLTFSTLTVSNMSPEDSSIYLCSGQGSAGQPQHFGDGTRLSIL.

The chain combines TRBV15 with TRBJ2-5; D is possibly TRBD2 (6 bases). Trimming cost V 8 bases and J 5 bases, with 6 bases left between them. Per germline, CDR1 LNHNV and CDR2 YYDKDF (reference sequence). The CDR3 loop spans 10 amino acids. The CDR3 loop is CATAGETQYF. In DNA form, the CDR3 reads TGTGCCACCGCGGGGGAGACCCAGTACTTC. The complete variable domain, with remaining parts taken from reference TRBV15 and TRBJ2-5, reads DAMVIQNPRYQVTQFGKPVTLSCSQTLNHNVMYWYQQKSSQAPKLLFHYYDKDFNNEADTPDNFQSRRPNTSFCFLDIRSPGLGDTAMYLCATAGETQYFGPGTRLLVL.

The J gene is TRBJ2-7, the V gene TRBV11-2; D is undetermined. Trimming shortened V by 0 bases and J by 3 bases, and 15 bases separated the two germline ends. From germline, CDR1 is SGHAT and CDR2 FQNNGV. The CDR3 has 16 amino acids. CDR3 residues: CASSLEVPSLGYEQYF. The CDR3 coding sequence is TGTGCCAGCAGCTTAGAAGTCCCATCTCTGGGCTACGAGCAGTACTTC.

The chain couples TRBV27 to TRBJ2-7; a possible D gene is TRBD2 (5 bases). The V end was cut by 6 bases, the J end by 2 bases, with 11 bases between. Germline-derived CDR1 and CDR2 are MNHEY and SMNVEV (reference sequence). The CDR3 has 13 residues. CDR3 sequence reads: CASRPGSAYEQYF. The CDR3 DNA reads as TGTGCCAGCAGACCGGGATCAGCCTACGAGCAGTACTTC.

The CDR3: CASSIVQGHPEAFF. In nucleotides, the CDR3 is TGTGCCAGTAGTATAGTACAGGGTCACCCTGAAGCTTTCTTT. This chain uses TRBV19 with TRBJ1-1; maybe TRBD1 (6 bases). The V end was cut by 1 base, the J end by 6 bases, with 12 bases between. Germline CDR1 reads LNHDA; CDR2 reads SQIVND (reference sequence). The CDR3 has 14 residues.

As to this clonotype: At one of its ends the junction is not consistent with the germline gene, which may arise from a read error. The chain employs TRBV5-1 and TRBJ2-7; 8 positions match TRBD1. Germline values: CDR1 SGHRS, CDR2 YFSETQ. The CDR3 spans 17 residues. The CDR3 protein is CASSPGQGRTRRYEQYF. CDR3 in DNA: TGTGCCAGCAGTCCCGGACAGGGACGAACTCGACGCTACGAGCAGTACTTC.

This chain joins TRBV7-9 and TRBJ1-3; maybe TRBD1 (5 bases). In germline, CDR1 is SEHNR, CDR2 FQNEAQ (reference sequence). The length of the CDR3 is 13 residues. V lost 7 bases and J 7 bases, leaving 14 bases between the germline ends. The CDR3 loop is CASNPFGANTIYF. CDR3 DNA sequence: TGTGCCAGCAACCCTTTTGGGGCGAACACCATATATTTT.

CDR3 in DNA: TGTGCCAGCTGTGACCAAGCGGGAGAGACCCAGTACTTC. It is translated as CASCDQAGETQYF. The chain links TRBV6-5 to TRBJ2-5, with D perhaps matching TRBD2 (6 bases). Per the germline V gene, CDR1 is MNHEY and CDR2 is SVGAGI. The CDR3 sequence is 13 residues long. V shed 8 bases and J shed 4 bases, with 14 bases lying between them.

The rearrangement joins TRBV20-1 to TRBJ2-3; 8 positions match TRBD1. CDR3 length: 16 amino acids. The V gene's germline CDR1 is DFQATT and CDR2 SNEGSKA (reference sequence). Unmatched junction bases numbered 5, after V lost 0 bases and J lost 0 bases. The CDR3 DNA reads TGCAGTGCTAGAGATAGGACAGGGCCTAGCACAGATACGCAGTATTTT. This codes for CSARDRTGPSTDTQYF.